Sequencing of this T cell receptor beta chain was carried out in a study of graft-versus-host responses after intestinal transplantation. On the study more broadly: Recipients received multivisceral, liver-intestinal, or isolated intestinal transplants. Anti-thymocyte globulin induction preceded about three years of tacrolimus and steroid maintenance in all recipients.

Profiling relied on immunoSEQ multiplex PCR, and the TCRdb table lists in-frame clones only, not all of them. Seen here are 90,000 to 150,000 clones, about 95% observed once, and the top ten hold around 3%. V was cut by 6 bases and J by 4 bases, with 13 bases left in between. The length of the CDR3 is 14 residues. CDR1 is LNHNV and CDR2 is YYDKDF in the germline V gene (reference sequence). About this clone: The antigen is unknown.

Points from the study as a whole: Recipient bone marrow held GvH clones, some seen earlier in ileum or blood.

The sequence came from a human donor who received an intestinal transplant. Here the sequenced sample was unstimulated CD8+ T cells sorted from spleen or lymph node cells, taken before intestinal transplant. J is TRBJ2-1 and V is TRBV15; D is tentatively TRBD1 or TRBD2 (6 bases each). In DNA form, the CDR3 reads TGTGCCACCAGTCCCGGGGGCAGGTACAATGAGCAGTTCTTC. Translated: CATSPGGRYNEQFF.